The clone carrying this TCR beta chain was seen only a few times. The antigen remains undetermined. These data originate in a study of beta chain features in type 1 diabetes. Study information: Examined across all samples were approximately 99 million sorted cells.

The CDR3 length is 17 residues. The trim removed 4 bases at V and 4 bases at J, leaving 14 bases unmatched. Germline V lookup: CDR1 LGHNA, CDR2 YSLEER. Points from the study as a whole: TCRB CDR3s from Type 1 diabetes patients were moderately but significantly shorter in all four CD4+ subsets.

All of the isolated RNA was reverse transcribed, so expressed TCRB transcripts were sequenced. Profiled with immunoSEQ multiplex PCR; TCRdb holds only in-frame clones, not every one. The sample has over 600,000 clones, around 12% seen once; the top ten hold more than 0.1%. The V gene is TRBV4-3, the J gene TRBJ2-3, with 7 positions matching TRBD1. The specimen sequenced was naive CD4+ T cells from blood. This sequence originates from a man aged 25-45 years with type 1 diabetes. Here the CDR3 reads CASSRSLAQGFSDTQYF. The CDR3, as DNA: TGCGCCAGCAGCCGATCCTTGGCACAGGGGTTCTCAGATACGCAGTATTTT.